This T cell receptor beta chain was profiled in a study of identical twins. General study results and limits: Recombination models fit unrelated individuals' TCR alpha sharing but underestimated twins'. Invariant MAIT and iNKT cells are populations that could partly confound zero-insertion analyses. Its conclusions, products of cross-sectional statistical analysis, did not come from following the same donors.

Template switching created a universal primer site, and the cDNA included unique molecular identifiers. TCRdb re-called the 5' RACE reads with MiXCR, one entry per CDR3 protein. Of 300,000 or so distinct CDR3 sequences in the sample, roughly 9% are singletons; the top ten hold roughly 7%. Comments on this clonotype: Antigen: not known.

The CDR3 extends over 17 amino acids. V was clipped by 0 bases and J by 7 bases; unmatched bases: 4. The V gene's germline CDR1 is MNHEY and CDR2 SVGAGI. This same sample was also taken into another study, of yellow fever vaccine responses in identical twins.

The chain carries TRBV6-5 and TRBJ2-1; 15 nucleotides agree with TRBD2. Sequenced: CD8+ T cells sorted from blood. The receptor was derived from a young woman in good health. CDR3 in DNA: TGTGCCAGCAGTTACTCGTTAGGGACTAGCGGGAGGAATGAGCAGTTCTTC. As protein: CASSYSLGTSGRNEQFF.